These 24 T cell receptor beta chains originate from one sample sequenced in a study of metastatic and nonmetastatic thyroid tumors. MiXCR reprocessed the PCR reads for TCRdb. The data show over 20,000 clones, 25% to 30% seen once. Not a single patient had been given any form of treatment at any point before undergoing thyroid surgery. Sequencing used tumor tissue. These TCRs come from a male donor with papillary thyroid cancer or a benign thyroid nodule (not recorded which). Some clones in this sample may be carry-over from other donors' samples.

This clone showed up just a few times. The chain employs TRBV12-3 or TRBV12-4 and TRBJ2-5; 7 bases line up with TRBD1. V was clipped by 5 bases and J by 2 bases; unmatched bases: 2. CDR3 length: 13 amino acids. For the CDR3, the DNA is TGTGCCAGCAGTCTGGGACAGCAAGAGACCCAGTACTTC. Translating gives CASSLGQQETQYF.

This clone was counted at least ten times. The V gene is TRBV6-1, the J gene TRBJ1-1; tentative D call: TRBD1 (5 bases). Per the germline V gene, CDR1 is MNHNS and CDR2 is SASEGT. CDR3 length: 13 residues. Trimming left V 6 bases short and J 6 bases short, with 14 bases between. CDR3 nucleotides: TGTGCCAGCAGCCTTGGGGGGATCCCTGAAGCTTTCTTT. This sequence encodes CASSLGGIPEAFF.

Many counts were recorded for this clone. The chain couples TRBV6-1 to TRBJ2-7; TRBD2 is a possible D gene (6 bases). The CDR3 sequence is 14 residues long. V dropped 1 base and J dropped 6 bases, with 13 bases sitting between them. CDR1 and CDR2 from the germline V gene are MNHNS and SASEGT. CDR3 residues: CASSEGLVGAEQYF. The CDR3 region has the DNA TGTGCCAGCAGTGAAGGACTAGTCGGAGCCGAGCAGTACTTC.

V usage is TRBV30 and J usage is TRBJ1-5; D is unresolved. This CDR3 region has 13 residues. V lost 1 base and J lost 5, with 9 bases in between. Germline CDR1 is GTSNPN and CDR2 is SVGIG (reference sequence). The CDR3, as DNA: TGTGCCTGGAGTGCCATCCTTGATCAGCCCCAGCATTTT. Translating gives CAWSAILDQPQHF.

By share, this clone counts as medium-sized. This chain's CDR3 is CSARDPGSSSHEQYF. Here the CDR3 DNA reads TGCAGTGCTAGAGACCCCGGGAGCAGTTCCCACGAGCAGTACTTC. V usage is TRBV20-1 and J usage is TRBJ2-7; D may be TRBD2 (6 bases). Trimming shortened V by 0 bases and J by 5 bases, and 17 bases separated the two germline ends. The CDR3 is 15 amino acids. CDR1 and CDR2 from the germline V gene are DFQATT and SNEGSKA (reference sequence).

This clone rates as medium-sized. The chain has TRBV20-1 and TRBJ2-7; 11 nucleotides align to TRBD2. The CDR3 loop spans 13 amino acids. Germline V gene lookup returns CDR1 DFQATT and CDR2 SNEGSKA (reference sequence). Losses at the gene ends were 6 bases for V and 6 bases for J; bases not matched to a gene: 7. The CDR3 bases are TGCAGTGCCTCGGAACTAGCGGGAGCCGAGCAGTACTTC. This translates into CSASELAGAEQYF.

The J gene is TRBJ2-3, the V gene TRBV11-1, with 10 nucleotides matching TRBD1. The germline V gene encodes CDR1 SGHAT and CDR2 FQDESV (reference sequence). The CDR3 covers 15 residues. V was pared by 5 bases and J by 4 bases, with 6 bases of the junction left unmatched. This CDR3 reads CASSHRTGGPDTQYF. The CDR3 DNA reads as TGTGCCAGCAGCCATCGGACAGGGGGACCAGATACGCAGTATTTT. The variable domain in full, with the rest retrieved from reference TRBV11-1 and TRBJ2-3, is EAEVAQSPRYKITEKSQAVAFWCDPISGHATLYWYRQILGQGPELLVQFQDESVVDDSQLPKDRFSAERLKGVDSTLKIQPAELGDSAMYLCASSHRTGGPDTQYFGPGTRLTVL.

This sequence joins TRBV7-8 and TRBJ2-7; the match to TRBD2 covers 12 bases. V trimming: 5 bases; J trimming: 0 bases; junction bases outside the gene matches: 5. The CDR3 consists of 16 residues. Germline V gene data show CDR1 as SGHVS and CDR2 as FQNEAQ. Here the CDR3 DNA reads TGTGCCAGCAGCCCTACGACTAGCGGGAGCTCCTACGAGCAGTACTTC. Residues: CASSPTTSGSSYEQYF.

The rearrangement links TRBV30 to TRBJ1-1, with a weak D call TRBD1 (6 bases). Trimming removed 5 bases at V and 2 bases at J, with 15 bases between. From germline, CDR1 is GTSNPN and CDR2 SVGIG (reference sequence). The CDR3 has 14 residues. The CDR3 DNA sequence: TGTGCCTGGGGGACATCGAGGTTAAACACTGAAGCTTTCTTT. Translated, it gives CAWGTSRLNTEAFF.

The chain employs TRBV4-2 and TRBJ1-2; D gene ambiguous. Germline V gene data show CDR1 as LGHNA and CDR2 as YNFKEQ. Trimming took off 4 bases at V and 1 base at J, with 16 bases between the two ends. CDR3 length: 16 residues. CDR3 amino acids: CASSRERVALNYGYTF. DNA for the CDR3: TGTGCCAGCAGCCGAGAGCGAGTTGCTCTTAACTATGGCTACACCTTC.

The J gene is TRBJ1-1, the V gene TRBV18, with D uncertain. The germline CDR1 and CDR2 sequences are KGHSH and LQKENI. The CDR3 totals 12 residues. Trimming shortened V by 5 bases and J by 2 bases, and 6 bases separated the two germline ends. For the CDR3, the DNA is TGTGCCAGCTCAAACGATAACACTGAAGCTTTCTTT. The encoded protein is CASSNDNTEAFF.

Ten or more counts support this clone. The J gene is TRBJ2-1, the V gene TRBV12-3 or TRBV12-4; D is possibly TRBD2 (5 bases). The V gene lost 5 bases and the J gene lost 5 bases, with 10 bases spanning the gap. The CDR3 runs to 13 residues. The CDR3, as DNA: TGTGCCAGCAGTCGCCGAGGGAACAATGAGCAGTTCTTC. Protein product: CASSRRGNNEQFF.

This clone was seen many times. The rearrangement uses TRBV12-5 and TRBJ1-5; maybe TRBD1 (5 bases). The CDR3 runs to 12 residues. CDR1 is LGHNT, CDR2 FRNRAP, per germline. V was shortened by 7 bases and J by 7 bases, with 11 bases between the two germline ends. The CDR3 DNA reads as TGTGCTAGTGCCCCGGGGGAACAGCCCCAGCATTTT. Its protein is CASAPGEQPQHF.

A remark on this clone: Germline and junction disagree at one end, which may indicate a read error. This chain joins TRBV20-1 and TRBJ2-1; possible D gene TRBD2, 5 bases. Germline CDR1 DFQATT, CDR2 SNEGSKA (reference sequence). The CDR3 covers 11 residues. CDR3 sequence: CIAELEDQQFF. CDR3 sequence (DNA): TGCATTGCTGAACTAGAGGATCAGCAGTTCTTC.

Judged by abundance, this clone is medium-sized. The chain recombines TRBV20-1 with TRBJ1-5; tentative D call: TRBD1 (5 bases). Trimming pared 3 bases from V and 3 bases from J, leaving 12 bases between. Germline CDR1 DFQATT, CDR2 SNEGSKA (reference sequence). The CDR3 sequence is 14 residues long. CDR3 loop: CSASPGWANQPQHF. The CDR3, as DNA: TGCAGTGCTAGTCCAGGGTGGGCCAATCAGCCCCAGCATTTT.

CDR3 residues: CASSRDASGSISYEQYF. In nucleotides, the CDR3 is TGCGCCAGCAGCCGGGATGCTAGCGGGAGTATTTCCTACGAGCAGTACTTC. The chain is built from TRBV5-1 and TRBJ2-7; TRBD2 matches 10 bases. The germline gives CDR1 SGHRS, CDR2 YFSETQ. J was trimmed by 1 base and V by 4 bases; bases with no gene match: 11. This CDR3 has 17 residues.

This clone was counted once. The junction shows a germline mismatch at one end, possibly a read error. Within the sample, other DNA sequences also encode this same CDR3. This rearrangement joins TRBV5-4 to TRBJ1-1, with a weak D call TRBD1 (6 bases). The CDR3 sequence is 15 residues long. Germline V gene data show CDR1 as SGHNT and CDR2 as YYREEE (reference sequence). The CDR3 is CASSLGGGGFTEAFF. The CDR3 DNA sequence: TGTGCTAGCAGCCTGGGGGGCGGGGGATTCACTGAAGCTTTCTTT.

This clone was found many times. The chain carries TRBV15 and TRBJ2-1; 10 positions agree with TRBD2. V lost 5 bases, J lost 8 bases, and 6 bases stayed unmatched. Looked up from germline, CDR1 is LNHNV and CDR2 is YYDKDF (reference sequence). The CDR3 has 14 residues. The CDR3 bases are TGTGCCACCAGCTCGACTAGCGGGTGGGATGAGCAGTTCTTC. Protein sequence: CATSSTSGWDEQFF.

The rearrangement joins TRBV20-1 to TRBJ2-7, with 7 bases matching TRBD1. This CDR3 contains 13 residues. CDR1 is DFQATT and CDR2 is SNEGSKA in the germline V gene (reference sequence). The CDR3 protein is CSLPGTADYEQYF. The CDR3 DNA sequence: TGCAGCCTCCCCGGGACAGCCGACTACGAGCAGTACTTC.

The genes are TRBV27 and TRBJ2-1; unclear D gene. Germline V gene lookup returns CDR1 MNHEY and CDR2 SMNVEV (reference sequence). Between the trimmed V and J ends, which lost 5 bases and 5 bases, there was a span of 7 bases. The CDR3 is 12 amino acids. The CDR3 region has the DNA TGTGCCAGCAGTCAGACAAACAATGAGCAGTTCTTC. Translation: CASSQTNNEQFF.

This clone turned up a few times. The CDR3 loop is CASSESTGDEQFF. The CDR3 coding sequence is TGCGCCAGCAGTGAGTCGACGGGAGATGAGCAGTTCTTC. The chain carries TRBV10-1 and TRBJ2-1; weak D call: TRBD2 (6 bases). Per the germline V gene, CDR1 is WNHNN and CDR2 is SYGVQD (reference sequence). This CDR3 comprises 13 residues. V was shortened by 0 bases and J by 8 bases, with 8 bases between the two germline ends.

This clone was seen only once. This chain links TRBV18 with TRBJ2-2; tentatively, D is TRBD2 (6 bases). The CDR3 loop spans 15 amino acids. V lost 6 bases and J lost 2, with 13 bases in between. CDR1 is KGHSH and CDR2 is LQKENI in the germline V gene. The CDR3 nucleotides are TGTGCCAGCTCGGAGGGCAGGGTAAACACCGGGGAGCTGTTTTTT. Its translation: CASSEGRVNTGELFF.

By share, this clone ranks as medium-sized. The J gene is TRBJ2-3, the V gene TRBV30; no clear D. CDR3 length: 12 residues. Germline V CDR1 and CDR2: GTSNPN, SVGIG (reference sequence). V was clipped by 2 bases and J by 6 bases, with 9 bases between them. CDR3 coding DNA: TGTGCCTGGAGTTTGGGTATGGATACGCAGTATTTT. The encoded protein is CAWSLGMDTQYF.

This chain connects TRBV11-1 to TRBJ2-5, with unresolved D. The CDR3 has 14 residues. The germline V gene encodes CDR1 SGHAT and CDR2 FQDESV (reference sequence). V was clipped by 2 bases and J by 2 bases, with 9 bases between them. The CDR3 region is CASSLSRNQETQYF. The CDR3 DNA follows: TGTGCCAGCAGCTTATCGAGGAATCAAGAGACCCAGTACTTC.